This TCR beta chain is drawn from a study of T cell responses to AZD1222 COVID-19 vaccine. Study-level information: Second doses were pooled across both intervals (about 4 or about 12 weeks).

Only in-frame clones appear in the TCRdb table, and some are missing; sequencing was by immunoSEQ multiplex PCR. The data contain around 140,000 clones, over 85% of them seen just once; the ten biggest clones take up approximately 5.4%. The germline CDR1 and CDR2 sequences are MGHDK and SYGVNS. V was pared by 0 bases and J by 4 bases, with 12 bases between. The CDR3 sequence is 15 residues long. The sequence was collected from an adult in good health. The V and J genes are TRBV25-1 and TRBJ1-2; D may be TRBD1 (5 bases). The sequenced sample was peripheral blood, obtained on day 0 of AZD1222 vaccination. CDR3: CASSEYVPGTYGYTF. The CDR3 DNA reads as TGTGCCAGCAGTGAATATGTGCCAGGGACCTATGGCTACACCTTC.